The T cell receptor beta chain under discussion was sequenced for a study of liver allograft versus peripheral blood T cells. Study background: Transplanted-liver T cell receptor repertoires were compared with recipients' peripheral blood repertoires. Study-wide results and caveats: Intragraft liver T cell receptor repertoires reportedly differed from peripheral blood repertoires.

The CDR3 is made up of 13 amino acids. The V end lost 7 bases, the J end lost 6 bases, and 14 bases lay between the germline ends. The germline CDR1 and CDR2 sequences are SGDLS and YYNGEE. By proportion, this clonotype is medium-sized (0.01 to 0.1%). Its antigen is not known. TCRdb analysed the reads with MiXCR anew, one entry per CDR3 protein. The sample has roughly 400 distinct CDR3 sequences; around a quarter are singletons. This clonotype was sampled from a human patient who had a liver transplant. Some T cells may have originated in the graft donor. The rearrangement uses TRBV9 and TRBJ1-3; D unclear. In DNA, the CDR3 is TGTGCCAGCTCTCTGGAGGGTGAAAACACCATATATTTT. Its translation: CASSLEGENTIYF.